The sequence of this TCR beta chain was determined in a study of cytotoxic CD8 clonotypes in ibrutinib-treated CLL. The overall study: A median about twelve months of treatment, range 6 to 36, preceded the collection of response samples. Mean productive templates were roughly 280,000; mean productive rearrangements were over 80,000.

Clones were sequenced by immunoSEQ multiplex PCR, and TCRdb holds only the in-frame ones, with some missing. The table includes approximately 150,000 clones, 70% to 90% detected once. As input for TCR beta libraries, around 2 micrograms of genomic DNA came from cryopreserved PBMCs. In germline, CDR1 is LNHNV, CDR2 YYDKDF (reference sequence). V was clipped by 0 bases and J by 6 bases, with 8 bases between them. The CDR3 contains 13 residues. The receptor's source is a human donor with chronic lymphocytic leukemia. The rearrangement joins TRBV15 to TRBJ1-2, with no clear D. The sequenced sample was PBMCs, obtained at disease progression, from a patient treated with ibrutinib. The CDR3 spells CATSREQLDGYTF. The DNA of the CDR3 is TGTGCCACCAGCAGAGAACAGTTGGATGGCTACACCTTC.